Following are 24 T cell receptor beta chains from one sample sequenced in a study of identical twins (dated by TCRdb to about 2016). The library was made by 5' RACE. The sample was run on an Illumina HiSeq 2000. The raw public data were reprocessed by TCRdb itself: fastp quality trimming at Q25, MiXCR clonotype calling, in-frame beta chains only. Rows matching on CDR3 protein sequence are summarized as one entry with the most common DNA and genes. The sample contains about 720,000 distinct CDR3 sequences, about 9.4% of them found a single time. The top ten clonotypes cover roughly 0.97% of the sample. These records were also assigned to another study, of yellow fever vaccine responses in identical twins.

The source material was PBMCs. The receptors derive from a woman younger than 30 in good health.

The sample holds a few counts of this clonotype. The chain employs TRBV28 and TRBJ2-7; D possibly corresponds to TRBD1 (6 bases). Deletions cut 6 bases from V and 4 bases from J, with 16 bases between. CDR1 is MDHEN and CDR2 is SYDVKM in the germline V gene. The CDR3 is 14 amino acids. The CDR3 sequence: CASRRSGTTYEQYF. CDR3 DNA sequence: TGTGCCAGCAGGCGTTCCGGGACAACTTACGAGCAGTACTTC.

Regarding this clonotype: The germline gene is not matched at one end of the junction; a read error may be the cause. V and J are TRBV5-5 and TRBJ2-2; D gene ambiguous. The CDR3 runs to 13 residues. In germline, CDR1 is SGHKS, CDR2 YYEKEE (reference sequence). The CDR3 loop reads CAISPQVIGELFF. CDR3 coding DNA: TGTGCCATCAGCCCTCAGGTCATCGGGGAGCTGTTTTTT.

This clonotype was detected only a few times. CDR3 sequence (DNA): TGCGCCAGCAGCCAATACACTGGCCTAGCCACGTCAGATACGCAGTATTTT. It is translated as CASSQYTGLATSDTQYF. J is TRBJ2-3 and V is TRBV4-3, with D perhaps TRBD2 (5 bases). Germline assignment: CDR1 LGHNA and CDR2 YSLEER. Deletions cut 2 bases from V and 4 bases from J, with 19 bases between. The CDR3 loop spans 17 amino acids.

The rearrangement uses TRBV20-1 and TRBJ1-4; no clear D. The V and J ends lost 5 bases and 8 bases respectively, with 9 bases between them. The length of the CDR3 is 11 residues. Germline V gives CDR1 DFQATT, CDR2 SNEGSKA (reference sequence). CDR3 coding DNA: TGCAGTGCTTCCCGCGCCGAAAAACTGTTTTTT. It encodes CSASRAEKLFF.

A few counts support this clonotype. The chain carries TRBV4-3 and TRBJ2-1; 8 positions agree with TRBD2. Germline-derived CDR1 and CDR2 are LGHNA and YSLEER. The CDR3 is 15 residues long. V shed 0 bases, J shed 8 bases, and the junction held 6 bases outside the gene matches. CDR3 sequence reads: CASSQDPGLADEQFF. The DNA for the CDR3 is TGCGCCAGCAGCCAAGACCCCGGACTAGCAGATGAGCAGTTCTTC.

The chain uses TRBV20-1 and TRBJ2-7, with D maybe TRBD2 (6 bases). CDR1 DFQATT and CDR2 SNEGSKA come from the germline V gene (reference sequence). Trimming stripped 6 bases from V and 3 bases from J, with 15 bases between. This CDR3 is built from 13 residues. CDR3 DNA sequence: TGCAGTGCCAGACTAGTTCCCAACTACGAGCAGTACTTC. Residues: CSARLVPNYEQYF.

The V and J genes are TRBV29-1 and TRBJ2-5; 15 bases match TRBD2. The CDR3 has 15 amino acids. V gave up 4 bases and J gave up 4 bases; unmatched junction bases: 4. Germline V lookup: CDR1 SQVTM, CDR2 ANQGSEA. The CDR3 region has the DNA TGCAGCGTTGGGACTAGCGGGAGGGCCGTAGAGACCCAGTACTTC. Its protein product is CSVGTSGRAVETQYF. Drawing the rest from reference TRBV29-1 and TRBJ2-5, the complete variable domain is SAVISQKPSRDICQRGTSLTIQCQVDSQVTMMFWYRQQPGQSLTLIATANQGSEATYESGFVIDKFPISRPNLTFSTLTVSNMSPEDSSIYLCSVGTSGRAVETQYFGPGTRLLVL.

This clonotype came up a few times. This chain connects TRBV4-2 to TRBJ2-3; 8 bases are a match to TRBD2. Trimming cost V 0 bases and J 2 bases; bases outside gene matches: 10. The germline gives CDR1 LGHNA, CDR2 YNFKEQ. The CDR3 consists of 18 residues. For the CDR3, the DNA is TGTGCCAGCAGCCAAGATAGGAGCGCGGGAGGCCCCACAGATACGCAGTATTTT. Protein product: CASSQDRSAGGPTDTQYF.

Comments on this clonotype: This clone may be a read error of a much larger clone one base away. Written as DNA, the CDR3 is TGTGCCAGCACAACCCCAGGGCCCTACAATGAGCAGTTCTTC. This encodes CASTTPGPYNEQFF. The V and J genes are TRBV6-1 and TRBJ2-1; D is perhaps TRBD1 (5 bases). The CDR3 loop spans 14 amino acids. The V end was cut by 7 bases, the J end by 2 bases, with 12 bases between. Germline-derived CDR1 and CDR2 are MNHNS and SASEGT.

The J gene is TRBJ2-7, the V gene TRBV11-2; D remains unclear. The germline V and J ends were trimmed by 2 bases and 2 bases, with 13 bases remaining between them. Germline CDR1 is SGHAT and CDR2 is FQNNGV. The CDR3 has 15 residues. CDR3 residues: CASSLSGPRPYEQYF. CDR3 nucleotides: TGTGCCAGCAGCTTATCTGGCCCGCGCCCCTACGAGCAGTACTTC.

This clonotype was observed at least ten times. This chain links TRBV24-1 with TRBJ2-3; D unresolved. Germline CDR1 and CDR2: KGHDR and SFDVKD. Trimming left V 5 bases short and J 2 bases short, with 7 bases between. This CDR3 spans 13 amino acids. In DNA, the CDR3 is TGTGCCACCAGTGCCAGGTTCACAGATACGCAGTATTTT. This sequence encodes CATSARFTDTQYF.

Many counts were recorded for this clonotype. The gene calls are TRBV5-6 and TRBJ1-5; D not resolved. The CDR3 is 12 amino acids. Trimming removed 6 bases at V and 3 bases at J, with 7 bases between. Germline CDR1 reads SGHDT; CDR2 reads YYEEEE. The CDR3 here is CASTRANQPQHF. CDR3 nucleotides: TGTGCCAGCACCCGAGCCAATCAGCCCCAGCATTTT.

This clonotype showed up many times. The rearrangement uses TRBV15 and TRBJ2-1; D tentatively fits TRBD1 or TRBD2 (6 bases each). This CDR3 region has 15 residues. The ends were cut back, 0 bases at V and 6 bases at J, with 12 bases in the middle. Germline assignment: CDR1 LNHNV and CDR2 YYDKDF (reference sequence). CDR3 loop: CATSRDLGGGNEQFF. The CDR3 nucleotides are TGTGCCACCAGCAGAGATCTTGGAGGGGGCAATGAGCAGTTCTTC.

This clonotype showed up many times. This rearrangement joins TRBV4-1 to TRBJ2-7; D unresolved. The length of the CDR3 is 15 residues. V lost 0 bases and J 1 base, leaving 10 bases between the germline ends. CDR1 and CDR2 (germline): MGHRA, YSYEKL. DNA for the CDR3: TGCGCCAGCAGCCAAGACCGCTCGGGTTCCTACGAGCAGTACTTC. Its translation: CASSQDRSGSYEQYF.

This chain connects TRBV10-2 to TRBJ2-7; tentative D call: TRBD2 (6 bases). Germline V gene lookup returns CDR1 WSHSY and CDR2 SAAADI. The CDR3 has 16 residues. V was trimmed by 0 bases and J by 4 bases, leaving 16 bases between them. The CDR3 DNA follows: TGCGCCAGCAGTGAGTCTGGAGGTGGCGGGATGTACGAGCAGTACTTC. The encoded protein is CASSESGGGGMYEQYF.

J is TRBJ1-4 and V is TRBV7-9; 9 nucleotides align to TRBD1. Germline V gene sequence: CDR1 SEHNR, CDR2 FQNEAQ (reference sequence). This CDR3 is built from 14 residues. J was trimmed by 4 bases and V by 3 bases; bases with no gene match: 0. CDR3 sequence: CASSLTGGNEKLFF. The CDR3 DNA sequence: TGTGCCAGCAGCTTGACAGGGGGTAATGAAAAACTGTTTTTT.

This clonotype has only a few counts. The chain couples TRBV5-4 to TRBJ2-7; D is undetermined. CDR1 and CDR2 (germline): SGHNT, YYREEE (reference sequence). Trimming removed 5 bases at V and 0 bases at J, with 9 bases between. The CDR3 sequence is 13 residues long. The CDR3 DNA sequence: TGTGCCAGCAGTGAACGGACCTCCTACGAGCAGTACTTC. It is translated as CASSERTSYEQYF.

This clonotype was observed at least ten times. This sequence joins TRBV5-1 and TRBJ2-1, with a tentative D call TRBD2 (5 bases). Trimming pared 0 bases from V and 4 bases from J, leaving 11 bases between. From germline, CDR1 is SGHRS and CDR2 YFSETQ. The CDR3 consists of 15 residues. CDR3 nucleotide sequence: TGCGCCAGCAGCTTGGCCAGCGGACCATACAATGAGCAGTTCTTC. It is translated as CASSLASGPYNEQFF.

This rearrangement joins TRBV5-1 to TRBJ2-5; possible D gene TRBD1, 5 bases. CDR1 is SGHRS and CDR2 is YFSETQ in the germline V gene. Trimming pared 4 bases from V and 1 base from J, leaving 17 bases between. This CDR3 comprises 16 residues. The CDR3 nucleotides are TGCGCCAGCAGCCCGTGGGTCCAGGGTGGCCAAGAGACCCAGTACTTC. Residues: CASSPWVQGGQETQYF.

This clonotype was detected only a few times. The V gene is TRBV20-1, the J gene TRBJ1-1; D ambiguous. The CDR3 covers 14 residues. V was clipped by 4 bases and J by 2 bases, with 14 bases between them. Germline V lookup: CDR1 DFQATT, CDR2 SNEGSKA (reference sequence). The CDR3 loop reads CSAIMVVRNTEAFF. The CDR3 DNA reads TGCAGTGCTATCATGGTGGTCAGAAACACTGAAGCTTTCTTT.

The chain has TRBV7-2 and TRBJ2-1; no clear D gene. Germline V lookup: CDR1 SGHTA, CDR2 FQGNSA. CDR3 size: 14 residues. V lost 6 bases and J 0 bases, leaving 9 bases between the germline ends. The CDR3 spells CASRRASSYNEQFF. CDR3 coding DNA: TGTGCCAGCAGGCGCGCGAGCTCCTACAATGAGCAGTTCTTC.

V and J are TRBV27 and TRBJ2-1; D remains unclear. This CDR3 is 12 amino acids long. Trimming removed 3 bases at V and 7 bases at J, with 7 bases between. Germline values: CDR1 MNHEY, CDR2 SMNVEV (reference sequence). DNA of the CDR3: TGTGCCAGCAGTTTTTTCCCAAATGAGCAGTTCTTC. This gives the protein CASSFFPNEQFF.

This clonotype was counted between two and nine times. Here the CDR3 reads CASSPRTSGGPDTQYF. The CDR3 bases are TGTGCCAGCAGCCCCCGGACTAGCGGGGGCCCCGATACGCAGTATTTT. The genes are TRBV9 and TRBJ2-3, with 13 bases fitting TRBD2. V lost 4 bases to trimming and J lost 6 bases; unmatched junction nucleotides: 8. The CDR3 is made up of 16 amino acids. Per germline, CDR1 SGDLS and CDR2 YYNGEE.

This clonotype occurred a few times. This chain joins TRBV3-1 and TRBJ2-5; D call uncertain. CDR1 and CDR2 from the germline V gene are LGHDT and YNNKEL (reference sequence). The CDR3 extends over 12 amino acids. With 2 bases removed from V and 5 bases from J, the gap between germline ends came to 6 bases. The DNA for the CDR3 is TGTGCCAGCAGCCAATTCCTGGAGACCCAGTACTTC. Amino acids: CASSQFLETQYF.